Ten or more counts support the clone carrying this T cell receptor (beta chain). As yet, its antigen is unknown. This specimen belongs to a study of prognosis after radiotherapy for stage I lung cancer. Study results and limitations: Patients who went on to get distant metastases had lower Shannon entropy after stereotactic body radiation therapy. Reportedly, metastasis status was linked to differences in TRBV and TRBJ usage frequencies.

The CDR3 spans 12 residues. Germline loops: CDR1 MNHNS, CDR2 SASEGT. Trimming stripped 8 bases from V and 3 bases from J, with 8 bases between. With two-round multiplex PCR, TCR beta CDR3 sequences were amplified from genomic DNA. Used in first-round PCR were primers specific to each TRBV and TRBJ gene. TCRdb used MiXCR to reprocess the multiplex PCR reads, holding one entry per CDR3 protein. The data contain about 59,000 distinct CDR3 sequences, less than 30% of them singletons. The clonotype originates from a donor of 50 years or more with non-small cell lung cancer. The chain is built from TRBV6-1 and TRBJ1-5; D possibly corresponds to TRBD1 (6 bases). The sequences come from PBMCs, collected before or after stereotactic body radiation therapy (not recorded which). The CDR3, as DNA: TGTGCCAGCCAGGGGTTCAATCAGCCCCAGCATTTT. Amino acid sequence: CASQGFNQPQHF.